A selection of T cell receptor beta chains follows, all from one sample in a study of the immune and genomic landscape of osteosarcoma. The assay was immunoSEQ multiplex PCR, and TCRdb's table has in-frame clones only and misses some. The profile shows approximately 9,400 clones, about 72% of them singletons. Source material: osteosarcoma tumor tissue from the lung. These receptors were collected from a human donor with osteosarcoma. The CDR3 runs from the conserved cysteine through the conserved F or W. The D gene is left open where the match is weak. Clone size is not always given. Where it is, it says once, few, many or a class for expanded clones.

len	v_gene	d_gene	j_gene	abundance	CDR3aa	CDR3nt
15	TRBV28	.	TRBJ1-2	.	CASSSHGTPRYGYTF	TGTGCCAGCAGTTCGCATGGGACACCCCGCTATGGCTACACCTTC
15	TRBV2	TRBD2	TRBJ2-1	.	CASQGLARSYNEQFF	TGTGCCAGCCAAGGACTAGCTCGGTCCTACAATGAGCAGTTCTTC
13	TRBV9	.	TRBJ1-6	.	CASSVGDRSPLHF	TGTGCCAGCAGCGTAGGAGACAGGTCACCCCTCCACTTT
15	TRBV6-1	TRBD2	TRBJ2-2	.	CASSVLAGETGELFF	TGTGCCAGCAGTGTACTAGCGGGAGAGACCGGGGAGCTGTTTTTT
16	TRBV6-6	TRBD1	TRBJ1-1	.	CASIPTGQGFNTEAFF	TGTGCCAGCATCCCAACGGGACAGGGATTCAACACTGAAGCTTTCTTT
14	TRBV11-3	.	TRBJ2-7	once	CASSFQGRINEQYF	TGTGCCAGCAGCTTCCAGGGCCGAATAAACGAGCAGTACTTC
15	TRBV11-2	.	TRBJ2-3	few	CASSFWGHPTDTQYF	TGTGCCAGCAGCTTTTGGGGCCACCCCACAGATACGCAGTATTTT
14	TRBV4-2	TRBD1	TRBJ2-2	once	CASSPGQDTGELFF	TGTGCCAGCAGCCCGGGACAGGACACCGGGGAGCTGTTTTTT
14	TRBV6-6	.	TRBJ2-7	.	CASSYGTESYEQYF	TGTGCCAGCAGTTACGGGACCGAGTCCTACGAGCAGTACTTC
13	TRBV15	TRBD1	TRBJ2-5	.	CATSRDRGETQYF	TGTGCCACCAGCAGGGACAGGGGCGAGACCCAGTACTTC
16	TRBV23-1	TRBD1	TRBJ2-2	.	CASSHPGQSNTGELFF	TGCGCCAGCAGTCACCCGGGACAGTCGAACACCGGGGAGCTGTTTTTT
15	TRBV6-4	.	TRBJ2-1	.	CASSDSRSSYNEQFF	TGTGCCAGCAGTGACAGCAGGTCCTCCTACAATGAGCAGTTCTTC
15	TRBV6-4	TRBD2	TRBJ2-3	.	CASSEIAGEEDTQYF	TGTGCCAGCAGTGAAATAGCGGGAGAGGAAGATACGCAGTATTTT
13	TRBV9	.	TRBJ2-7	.	CASSAGDGYEQYF	TGTGCCAGCAGCGCCGGTGACGGCTACGAGCAGTACTTC
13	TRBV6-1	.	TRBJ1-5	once	CASRDRLHQPQHF	TGTGCCAGCAGAGACAGACTGCATCAGCCCCAGCATTTT
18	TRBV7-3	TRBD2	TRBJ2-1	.	CASSLMGGGTSSYNEQFF	TGTGCCAGCAGCTTAATGGGGGGAGGGACGAGCTCCTACAATGAGCAGTTCTTC
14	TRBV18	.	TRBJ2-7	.	CASSYGQIEYEQYF	TGTGCCAGCTCATACGGACAGATAGAGTACGAGCAGTACTTC
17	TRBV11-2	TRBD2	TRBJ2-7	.	CASSLSRVGTKPYEQYF	TGTGCCAGCAGCTTATCCCGCGTAGGGACTAAACCCTACGAGCAGTACTTC
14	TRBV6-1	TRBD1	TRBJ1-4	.	CASREGQWGEKLFF	TGTGCCAGCAGAGAGGGACAGTGGGGAGAAAAACTGTTTTTT
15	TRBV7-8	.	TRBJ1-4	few	CASRRGGSTNEKLFF	TGTGCCAGCAGGCGGGGGGGTTCAACTAATGAAAAACTGTTTTTT
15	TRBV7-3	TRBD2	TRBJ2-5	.	CASSSSWGGQETQYF	TGTGCCAGCAGCTCTTCTTGGGGGGGCCAAGAGACCCAGTACTTC
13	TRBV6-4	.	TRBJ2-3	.	CASGEDEADTQYF	TGTGCCAGCGGAGAGGACGAGGCAGATACGCAGTATTTT
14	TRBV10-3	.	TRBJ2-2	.	CAISPAADTGELFF	TGTGCCATCAGTCCCGCCGCAGACACCGGGGAGCTGTTTTTT
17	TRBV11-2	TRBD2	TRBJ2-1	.	CASSSPTSGRRFAEQFF	TGTGCCAGCAGCTCACCGACTAGCGGGAGGCGGTTTGCGGAGCAGTTCTTC
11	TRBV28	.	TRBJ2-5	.	CASSDRETQYF	TGTGCCAGCAGCGACAGGGAGACCCAGTACTTC
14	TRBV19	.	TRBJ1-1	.	CASSHIQEGREAFF	TGTGCCAGTAGTCATATCCAAGAAGGGAGAGAAGCTTTCTTT
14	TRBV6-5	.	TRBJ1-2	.	CASSLGGMPYGYTF	TGTGCCAGCAGTTTGGGGGGGATGCCCTATGGCTACACCTTC
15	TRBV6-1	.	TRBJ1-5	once	CASSETGGSGEPQHF	TGTGCCAGCAGTGAAACGGGGGGCAGCGGGGAGCCCCAGCATTTT
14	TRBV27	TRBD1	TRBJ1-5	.	CASSRQGWNQPQHF	TGTGCCAGCAGTCGACAGGGATGGAATCAGCCCCAGCATTTT
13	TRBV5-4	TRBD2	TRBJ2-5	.	CASSFGTSGTRHF	TGTGCCAGCAGCTTTGGGACTAGCGGGACCCGTCACTTC
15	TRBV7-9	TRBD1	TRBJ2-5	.	CASSIGQGAPETQYF	TGTGCCAGCAGCATCGGACAGGGGGCGCCTGAGACCCAGTACTTC
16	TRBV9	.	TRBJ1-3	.	CASSVEGWGTGNTIYF	TGTGCCAGCAGCGTAGAAGGATGGGGAACAGGAAACACCATATATTTT
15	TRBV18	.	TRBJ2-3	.	CASSLGASDTDTQYF	TGTGCCAGCTCCCTCGGGGCTAGCGATACAGATACGCAGTATTTT
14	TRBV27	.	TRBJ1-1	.	CASGRYSVNTEAFF	TGTGCCAGCGGACGTTACAGCGTGAACACTGAAGCTTTCTTT
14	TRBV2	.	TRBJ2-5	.	CASKSYRYQETQYF	TGTGCCAGCAAATCTTATAGGTACCAAGAGACCCAGTACTTC
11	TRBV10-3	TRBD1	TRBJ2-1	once	CATTGNNEQFF	TGTGCCACGACAGGGAACAATGAGCAGTTCTTC
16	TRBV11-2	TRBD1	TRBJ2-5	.	CASSTMGQGGRETQYF	TGTGCCAGCAGCACAATGGGACAGGGGGGTCGAGAGACCCAGTACTTC
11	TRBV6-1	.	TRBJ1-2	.	CASRFGGGYTF	TGTGCCAGCAGGTTTGGAGGCGGCTACACCTTC
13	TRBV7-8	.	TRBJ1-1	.	CASSSYMNTEAFF	TGTGCCAGCAGCTCATACATGAACACTGAAGCTTTCTTT
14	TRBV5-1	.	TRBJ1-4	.	CASSPGQGAERLFF	TGCGCCAGCAGCCCAGGCCAGGGAGCCGAGAGACTGTTTTTT
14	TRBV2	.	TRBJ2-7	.	CASSERFGPYEQYF	TGTGCCAGCAGTGAACGGTTTGGACCTTACGAGCAGTACTTC